This T cell receptor (beta chain) was recorded in a study of OX40 agonist ivuxolimab in advanced cancers. J gave up 4 bases and V 6 bases, and 3 bases lay outside the gene matches. The CDR3 consists of 14 residues. The germline V gene encodes CDR1 MRHNA and CDR2 SNTAGT. TCRdb's copy holds only in-frame clones and misses some; the assay was immunoSEQ multiplex PCR. Of over 40,000 clones detected, about 91% appear once; the ten largest clones hold 20% to 25%. Sequenced here: CD4+ or CD8+ T cells sorted from blood, sampled in a trial of the OX40 agonist ivuxolimab. The rearrangement links TRBV6-4 to TRBJ2-3; 11 bases match TRBD2. This clonotype originated in an adult with an advanced solid tumor such as melanoma, head and neck, liver or kidney cancer. The CDR3 nucleotides are TGTGCCAGCAGCGCACTAGCGGGAGCAGATACGCAGTATTTT. It codes for CASSALAGADTQYF.